This is a list of T cell receptor beta chains from one sample in a study. Each CDR3 protein gets one entry after TCRdb re-called the 5' RACE reads with MiXCR. Here the sample spans tens of thousands of distinct CDR3 sequences, about 28% being singletons. Sequencing input: naive CD4+ T cells sorted from blood. The receptor set was obtained from a female donor with breast cancer. Both conserved end residues are part of each CDR3. D genes are given only for firm matches. Rows may omit the clone size; those that give it use once, few, many or a size class.

>13|TRBV5-6|TRBJ1-1|.|.
CASSRDTNTEAFF
TGTGCCAGCAGCCGGGACACGAACACTGAAGCTTTCTTT
>15|TRBV27|TRBJ1-1|few|TRBD1
CASLRQGMTNTEAFF
TGTGCCAGCCTTCGACAGGGGATGACGAACACTGAAGCTTTCTTT
>19|TRBV28|TRBJ2-4|.|TRBD2
CASTPHSSGRGGAKNIQYF
TGTGCCAGCACGCCCCATTCTAGCGGGAGGGGGGGAGCCAAAAACATTCAGTACTTC
>11|TRBV24-1|TRBJ2-7|few|.
CATSAGYEQYF
TGTGCCACCAGTGCAGGCTACGAGCAGTACTTC
>11|TRBV5-5|TRBJ2-3|few|.
CASSQSHGQYF
TGTGCCAGCAGCCAGTCACACGGCCAGTATTTT
>14|TRBV20-1|TRBJ2-1|.|.
CSARARGRGNEQFF
TGCAGTGCTAGGGCGCGGGGGCGAGGGAATGAGCAGTTCTTC
>13|TRBV20-1|TRBJ1-1|.|.
CSARDSGGTEAFF
TGCAGTGCTAGAGATTCGGGGGGCACTGAAGCTTTCTTT
>15|TRBV24-1|TRBJ2-1|medium-sized|.
CATSDPVPGDNEQFF
TGTGCCACCAGTGACCCGGTTCCCGGGGACAATGAGCAGTTCTTC
>15|TRBV5-1|TRBJ1-4|.|.
CASRLSSRGREKLFF
TGCGCCAGCAGATTGTCGTCTCGGGGACGTGAAAAACTGTTTTTT
>15|TRBV3-1|TRBJ2-7|.|.
CASSQGPTLSYEQYF
TGTGCCAGCAGCCAGGGACCGACTCTCTCCTACGAGCAGTACTTC
>15|TRBV5-1|TRBJ1-3|.|.
CASKSTSSSGNTIYF
TGCGCCAGCAAGTCGACGTCAAGCTCTGGAAACACCATATATTTT
>13|TRBV30|TRBJ2-7|.|.
CVWAIGFVYEQYF
TGTGTCTGGGCGATCGGATTCGTTTACGAGCAGTACTTC
>16|TRBV4-2|TRBJ1-3|.|.
CASSQEAQSSGNTIYF
TGTGCCAGCAGCCAAGAAGCACAGTCCTCTGGAAACACCATATATTTT
>15|TRBV9|TRBJ2-1|.|TRBD1
CASSPDRGSYNEQFF
TGTGCCAGCAGCCCCGACAGGGGGTCCTACAATGAGCAGTTCTTC
>15|TRBV27|TRBJ1-4|.|TRBD1
CASKISGTGGEKLFF
TGTGCCAGCAAGATATCCGGGACAGGGGGGGAAAAACTGTTTTTT
>16|TRBV2|TRBJ2-1|.|.
CASSESYDRPYNEQFF
TGTGCCAGCAGTGAAAGCTATGATCGGCCCTACAATGAGCAGTTCTTC
>16|TRBV5-1|TRBJ2-2|.|TRBD1
CASSFWDRLDTGELFF
TGCGCCAGCAGCTTCTGGGACAGGTTAGACACCGGGGAGCTGTTTTTT
>13|TRBV4-2|TRBJ2-1|medium-sized|.
CASSSGPSNEQFF
TGTGCCAGCAGCTCCGGCCCAAGCAATGAGCAGTTCTTC
>17|TRBV7-8|TRBJ2-2|few|.
CASSLEVWAVPTGELFF
TGTGCCAGCAGCTTAGAAGTATGGGCAGTGCCCACCGGGGAGCTGTTTTTT
>15|TRBV6-6|TRBJ2-1|.|TRBD2
CASSTSGGVGNEQFF
TGTGCCAGCAGTACTAGCGGGGGGGTTGGTAATGAGCAGTTCTTC
>13|TRBV6-2/TRBV6-3|TRBJ1-1|few|.
CASSEGTFTEAFF
TGTGCCAGCAGTGAAGGGACGTTTACTGAAGCTTTCTTT
>15|TRBV4-2|TRBJ2-1|.|.
CASSQNFRSGNEQFF
TGTGCCAGCAGCCAAAATTTTCGAAGCGGCAATGAGCAGTTCTTC
>16|TRBV6-2/TRBV6-3|TRBJ1-5|.|.
CASSHFGGVSNQPQHF
TGTGCCAGCAGTCACTTTGGCGGGGTTAGCAATCAGCCCCAGCATTTT
>11|TRBV15|TRBJ1-2|few|.
CATSMSYGYTF
TGTGCCACCAGCATGTCCTATGGCTACACCTTC
>13|TRBV6-5|TRBJ2-7|.|.
CASSYKTDYEQYF
TGTGCCAGCAGTTACAAGACGGACTACGAGCAGTACTTC
>17|TRBV21-1|TRBJ2-1|few|.
CASSTEGGTSGYNEQLF
TGTGCCAGCAGCACCGAAGGGGGGACTAGCGGTTACAATGAGCAGCTCTTC
>13|TRBV6-1|TRBJ1-1|.|.
CASQQDPISLAFF
TGTGCCAGTCAACAGGATCCCATTTCGTTGGCTTTCTTT
>16|TRBV2|TRBJ2-6|many|TRBD2
CASSRGGISGANVLTF
TGTGCCAGCAGTCGGGGGGGGATCTCTGGGGCCAACGTCCTGACTTTC
>12|TRBV12-3/TRBV12-4|TRBJ1-2|few|.
CASSSPPGGYTF
TGTGCCAGCAGTTCCCCGCCGGGCGGCTACACCTTC
>17|TRBV4-1|TRBJ2-3|few|.
CASSQRLDGLSTDTQYF
TGCGCCAGCAGCCAAAGGCTCGACGGCTTGAGCACAGATACGCAGTATTTT
>18|TRBV12-3/TRBV12-4|TRBJ2-7|few|TRBD1
CASSLARNWGQGRYEQYF
TGTGCCAGCAGTTTAGCGCGAAACTGGGGACAGGGGCGGTACGAGCAGTACTTC
>15|TRBV6-5|TRBJ1-5|.|.
CASRTDLYSNQPQHF
TGTGCCAGCAGGACGGACCTATATAGCAATCAGCCCCAGCATTTT
>17|TRBV28|TRBJ2-3|few|TRBD2
CASSPLGTSGGEDTQYF
TGTGCCAGCAGCCCCCTGGGGACTAGCGGAGGAGAAGATACGCAGTATTTT
>15|TRBV6-5|TRBJ1-1|few|TRBD1
CASRNMGQKNTEAFF
TGTGCCAGCAGGAATATGGGACAGAAGAACACTGAAGCTTTCTTT
>14|TRBV7-2|TRBJ1-1|.|TRBD1
CASSSRQGGYEAFF
TGTGCCAGCAGCTCGAGACAGGGGGGATATGAAGCTTTCTTT
>15|TRBV4-3|TRBJ1-2|.|TRBD1
CASSQNDRGGYGYTF
TGCGCCAGCAGCCAAAATGACAGGGGTGGCTATGGCTACACCTTC
>16|TRBV15|TRBJ2-5|many|TRBD2
CATSRGLAGGRETQYF
TGTGCCACCAGCAGAGGACTAGCGGGGGGGCGAGAGACCCAGTACTTC
>17|TRBV20-1|TRBJ2-1|few|TRBD2
CSARITGTSGPHNEQFF
TGCAGTGCCAGAATCACCGGGACTAGCGGGCCGCACAATGAGCAGTTCTTC
>12|TRBV12-3/TRBV12-4|TRBJ1-6|few|.
CASSFVDSPLHF
TGTGCCAGCAGTTTTGTGGATTCACCCCTCCACTTT
>17|TRBV4-3|TRBJ2-3|medium-sized|TRBD2
CASSQDPPSGSSDTQYF
TGCGCCAGCAGCCAAGATCCGCCTAGCGGGAGTTCAGATACGCAGTATTTT
>13|TRBV20-1|TRBJ1-1|.|TRBD1
CSASGQGGAEAFF
TGCAGTGCATCTGGACAGGGAGGGGCTGAAGCTTTCTTT
>14|TRBV5-1|TRBJ1-6|few|TRBD1
CASSVGQGDSPLHF
TGCGCCAGCAGCGTGGGACAGGGGGATTCACCCCTCCACTTT